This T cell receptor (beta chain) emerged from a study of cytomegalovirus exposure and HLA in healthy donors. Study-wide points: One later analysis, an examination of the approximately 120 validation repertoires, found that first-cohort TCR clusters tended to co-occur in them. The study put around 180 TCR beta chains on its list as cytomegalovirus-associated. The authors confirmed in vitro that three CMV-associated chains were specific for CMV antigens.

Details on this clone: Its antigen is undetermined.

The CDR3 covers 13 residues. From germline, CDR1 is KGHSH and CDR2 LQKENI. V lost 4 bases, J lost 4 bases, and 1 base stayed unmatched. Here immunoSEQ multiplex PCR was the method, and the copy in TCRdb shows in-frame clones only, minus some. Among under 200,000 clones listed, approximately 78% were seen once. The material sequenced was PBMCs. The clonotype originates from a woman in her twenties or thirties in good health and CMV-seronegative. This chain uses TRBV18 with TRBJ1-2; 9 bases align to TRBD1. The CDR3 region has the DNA TGTGCCAGCTCACGGGACAGGGCCTATGGCTACACCTTC. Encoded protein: CASSRDRAYGYTF.